The clone carrying this T cell receptor beta chain was seen at least ten times. What it binds is unknown. The data are from a study of T cells in Graves' hyperthyroidism and ophthalmopathy. Findings and caveats of the study: Ophthalmopathy and stable hyperthyroidism were told apart by a 13 V-J model. The model forecast ophthalmopathy, anticipating it by a median around 6.5 months before onset.

RNA transcripts served as the template for amplifying TCR beta CDR3 regions. First-round RT-PCR of the TCR CDR3 relied on the HTBI primer set. TCRdb re-called the multiplex PCR reads with MiXCR, one entry per CDR3 protein. The data hold around 400,000 distinct CDR3 sequences, with around 13% observed a single time. Specimen: blood. The TCR was taken from a woman under 30 with Graves' hyperthyroidism.

For the CDR3, the DNA is TGTGCCAGCAGCCCACTAGCGACTACCAAAAACATTCAGTACTTC. Protein: CASSPLATTKNIQYF. The chain combines TRBV12-3 or TRBV12-4 with TRBJ2-4, with 7 bases matching TRBD2. The CDR3 consists of 15 residues. Trimming cost V 6 bases and J 2 bases; bases outside gene matches: 7.